This T cell receptor beta chain was recorded in a study of CD8+CD57+ T cells in acquired aplastic anemia. Study-wide context: CD4+ and CD8+ cells, once sorted, gave DNA averaging roughly 3 ug. Study-wide results and limits: Patients and controls turned out to have some 30 CD8+ CDR3 sequences in common. Simpson's diversity of CD8+ cells was not significantly different in patients compared with controls.

Genomic DNA, the template, was used for profiling of the TCR beta VDJ and CDR3. TCRdb processed the reads anew with MiXCR; each CDR3 protein has one entry. The profile shows tens of thousands of distinct CDR3 sequences, about half of them singletons. With respect to this clonotype: Its antigen is as yet unknown.

The CDR3 covers 14 residues. Trimming removed 5 bases from V and 5 bases from J, with 12 bases in between. CDR1 ENHRY and CDR2 SYGVKD come from the germline V gene. The chain carries TRBV10-3 and TRBJ2-2; D is perhaps TRBD1 (5 bases). The source of this sequence is a human donor in good health, serving as a control. The sample comprised sorted CD4+, CD8+, or CD8+CD57+ T cells (not recorded which) from PBMCs. CDR3 amino acids: CAISPTGGTGELFF. The CDR3 DNA follows: TGTGCCATCAGTCCTACAGGTGGTACCGGGGAGCTGTTTTTT.